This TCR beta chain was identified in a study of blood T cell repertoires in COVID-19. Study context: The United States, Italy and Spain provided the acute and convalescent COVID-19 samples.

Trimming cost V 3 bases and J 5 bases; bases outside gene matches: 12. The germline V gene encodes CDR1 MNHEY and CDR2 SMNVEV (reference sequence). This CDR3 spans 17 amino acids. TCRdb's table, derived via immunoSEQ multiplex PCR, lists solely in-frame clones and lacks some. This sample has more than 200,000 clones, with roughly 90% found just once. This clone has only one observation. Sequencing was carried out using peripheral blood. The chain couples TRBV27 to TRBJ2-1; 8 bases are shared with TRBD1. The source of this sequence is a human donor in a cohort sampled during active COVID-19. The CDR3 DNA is TGTGCCAGCAGTTTGGCCATACCGGGACAGGTCAACAATGAGCAGTTCTTC. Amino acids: CASSLAIPGQVNNEQFF.